The text below deals with one TCR beta chain. Naive CD8 cells, CD45RO-negative and positively selected for CCR7, excluded terminally differentiated effector memory CD45RA+ cells. The data originate from a study of shared clonotypes between healthy human individuals. Germline loops: CDR1 SNHLY, CDR2 FYNNEI. With 5 bases clipped from V and 10 bases from J, the junction kept 17 bases outside the gene matches. The CDR3 is 17 residues long. Produced via immunoSEQ multiplex PCR; TCRdb's table is partial and in-frame only. The sample includes 550,000 to 750,000 clones, around 95% of them seen just once. The sequenced sample was naive CD8+ T cells sorted from blood. The V gene is TRBV2, the J gene TRBJ1-4; 9 positions match TRBD1. The receptor was derived from a woman in her thirties in good health. The CDR3 reads CASSKDFRDRVSGKLFF. The CDR3 DNA reads TGTGCCAGCAGTAAAGACTTCCGGGACAGGGTATCGGGAAAACTGTTTTTT.